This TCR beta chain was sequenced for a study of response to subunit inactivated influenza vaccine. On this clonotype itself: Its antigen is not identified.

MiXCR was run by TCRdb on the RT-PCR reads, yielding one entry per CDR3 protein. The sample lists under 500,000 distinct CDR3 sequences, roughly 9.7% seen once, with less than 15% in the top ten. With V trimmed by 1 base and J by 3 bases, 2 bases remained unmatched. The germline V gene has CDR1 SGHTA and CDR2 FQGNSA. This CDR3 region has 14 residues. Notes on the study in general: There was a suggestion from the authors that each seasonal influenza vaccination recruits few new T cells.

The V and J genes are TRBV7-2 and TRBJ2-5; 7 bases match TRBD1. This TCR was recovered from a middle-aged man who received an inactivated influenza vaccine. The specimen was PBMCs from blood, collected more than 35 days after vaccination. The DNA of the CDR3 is TGTGCCAGCAGCTTAGGGGGACAGAAAGAGACCCAGTACTTC. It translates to CASSLGGQKETQYF.